A selection of T cell receptor beta chains follows, all from one sample in a study of shared clonotypes between healthy human individuals. TCRdb keeps only in-frame clones here, not all; method: immunoSEQ multiplex PCR. Among some 1 million clones listed, about 70% were seen once. Sequencing was performed on memory CD4+ T cells sorted from blood. All receptors derive from a man aged 18 to 29 in good health. Each CDR3 is given with its conserved first and last residue. The order of the fields is clone size, V gene, J gene, D gene, CDR3 protein, CDR3 DNA. The D gene is left open where the match is weak. Not all rows give a size; the values are once, few, many and, for expanded clones, a class.

abundance: -; v_gene: TRBV4-2; j_gene: TRBJ2-3; d_gene: -; CDR3aa: CASSQDYSRGTDTQYF; CDR3nt: TGTGCCAGCAGCCAAGATTATAGTCGGGGCACAGATACGCAGTATTTT
abundance: -; v_gene: TRBV5-5; j_gene: TRBJ1-4; d_gene: -; CDR3aa: CASSVRALNEKLFF; CDR3nt: TGTGCCAGCAGCGTCCGGGCCCTTAATGAAAAACTGTTTTTT
abundance: few; v_gene: TRBV6-6; j_gene: TRBJ1-1; d_gene: -; CDR3aa: CASSSAQPPQAFF; CDR3nt: TGTGCCAGCAGTTCCGCCCAGCCCCCTCAGGCTTTCTTT
abundance: -; v_gene: TRBV19; j_gene: TRBJ2-7; d_gene: TRBD1; CDR3aa: CASSLTGTYEQYF; CDR3nt: TGTGCCAGTAGTTTGACAGGGACCTACGAGCAGTACTTC
abundance: -; v_gene: TRBV9; j_gene: TRBJ1-6; d_gene: -; CDR3aa: CASSVAPSIRHNSPLHF; CDR3nt: TGTGCCAGCAGCGTAGCGCCTAGTATACGGCACAATTCACCCCTCCACTTT
abundance: -; v_gene: TRBV30; j_gene: TRBJ1-2; d_gene: -; CDR3aa: CAYTRELAGRYGYTF; CDR3nt: TGTGCCTATACCCGCGAGCTGGCAGGGCGGTATGGCTACACCTTC
abundance: few; v_gene: TRBV7-9; j_gene: TRBJ2-1; d_gene: TRBD2; CDR3aa: CASSERASGGSYEQFF; CDR3nt: TGTGCCAGCAGCGAACGGGCTAGCGGGGGGTCTTATGAGCAGTTCTTC
abundance: -; v_gene: TRBV5-8; j_gene: TRBJ1-3; d_gene: -; CDR3aa: CASSLVGGASGNTIYF; CDR3nt: TGTGCCAGCAGCTTGGTTGGGGGCGCTTCCGGAAACACCATATATTTT
abundance: -; v_gene: TRBV5-1; j_gene: TRBJ2-5; d_gene: -; CDR3aa: CASSLGTVSEGTQYF; CDR3nt: TGCGCCAGCAGCTTGGGAACAGTTTCCGAAGGGACCCAGTACTTC
abundance: once; v_gene: TRBV2; j_gene: TRBJ2-2; d_gene: -; CDR3aa: CANGGRDNTGELFF; CDR3nt: TGTGCCAATGGCGGCAGGGACAACACCGGGGAGCTGTTTTTT
abundance: few; v_gene: TRBV18; j_gene: TRBJ2-5; d_gene: -; CDR3aa: CASSPKLKEQETQYF; CDR3nt: TGTGCCAGCTCACCAAAACTTAAGGAGCAAGAGACCCAGTACTTC
abundance: -; v_gene: TRBV5-1; j_gene: TRBJ2-2; d_gene: TRBD1; CDR3aa: CASSLVPISGTGAGELFF; CDR3nt: TGCGCCAGCAGCTTGGTGCCGATCTCCGGGACAGGGGCCGGGGAGCTGTTTTTT
abundance: once; v_gene: TRBV2; j_gene: TRBJ2-7; d_gene: -; CDR3aa: CASSGDEGEQYF; CDR3nt: TGTGCCAGCAGCGGAGACGAAGGCGAGCAGTACTTC
abundance: -; v_gene: TRBV19; j_gene: TRBJ2-1; d_gene: TRBD1; CDR3aa: CASSIQGADNEQFF; CDR3nt: TGTGCCAGTAGTATACAGGGGGCGGACAATGAGCAGTTCTTC
abundance: -; v_gene: TRBV11-3; j_gene: TRBJ1-1; d_gene: -; CDR3aa: CASSLGTRTEAFF; CDR3nt: TGTGCCAGCAGCTTAGGGACCAGGACTGAAGCTTTCTTT
abundance: -; v_gene: TRBV7-8; j_gene: TRBJ2-7; d_gene: -; CDR3aa: CASSFRGGYEQYF; CDR3nt: TGTGCCAGCAGCTTCAGGGGGGGTTACGAGCAGTACTTC
abundance: -; v_gene: TRBV7-2; j_gene: TRBJ2-7; d_gene: -; CDR3aa: CASSLSRLSSYEQYF; CDR3nt: TGTGCCAGCAGCTTATCGAGGCTCAGCTCCTACGAGCAGTACTTC
abundance: -; v_gene: TRBV11-3; j_gene: TRBJ2-1; d_gene: TRBD1; CDR3aa: CASSPRTGDYNEQFF; CDR3nt: TGTGCCAGCAGCCCTAGAACAGGGGACTACAATGAGCAGTTCTTC
abundance: -; v_gene: TRBV4-3; j_gene: TRBJ2-7; d_gene: TRBD2; CDR3aa: CASSQQTSGYYEQYF; CDR3nt: TGCGCCAGCAGCCAGCAGACTAGCGGTTACTACGAGCAGTACTTC
abundance: -; v_gene: TRBV6-1; j_gene: TRBJ1-4; d_gene: -; CDR3aa: CASQWGEKLFF; CDR3nt: TGTGCCAGTCAGTGGGGCGAAAAACTGTTTTTT
abundance: -; v_gene: TRBV7-2; j_gene: TRBJ2-6; d_gene: -; CDR3aa: CASSLKGARRSSGANVLTF; CDR3nt: TGTGCCAGCAGCTTAAAAGGGGCTAGGAGAAGCTCTGGGGCCAACGTCCTGACTTTC
abundance: -; v_gene: TRBV27; j_gene: TRBJ2-2; d_gene: -; CDR3aa: CASTRGWNTGELFF; CDR3nt: TGTGCCAGCACTCGAGGCTGGAACACCGGGGAGCTGTTTTTT
abundance: once; v_gene: TRBV6-5; j_gene: TRBJ2-7; d_gene: TRBD1; CDR3aa: CASSRYAGGYEQYF; CDR3nt: TGTGCCAGCAGCCGCTACGCAGGGGGCTACGAGCAGTACTTC
abundance: -; v_gene: TRBV7-2; j_gene: TRBJ2-5; d_gene: TRBD2; CDR3aa: CASSLGVGRAGKETQYF; CDR3nt: TGTGCCAGCAGCTTAGGAGTCGGGAGGGCTGGCAAAGAGACCCAGTACTTC
abundance: once; v_gene: TRBV20-1; j_gene: TRBJ1-2; d_gene: -; CDR3aa: CSARENYGYTF; CDR3nt: TGCAGTGCTAGAGAAAACTATGGCTACACCTTC
abundance: -; v_gene: TRBV7-9; j_gene: TRBJ1-6; d_gene: TRBD1; CDR3aa: CASSLELGQAAPLHF; CDR3nt: TGTGCCAGCAGCTTAGAGTTAGGACAGGCCGCACCCCTCCACTTT
abundance: -; v_gene: TRBV7-2; j_gene: TRBJ2-1; d_gene: TRBD2; CDR3aa: CASSPIATSGLYNEQFF; CDR3nt: TGTGCCAGCAGCCCAATCGCCACTAGCGGATTGTACAATGAGCAGTTCTTC
abundance: -; v_gene: TRBV5-1; j_gene: TRBJ1-2; d_gene: TRBD1; CDR3aa: CASSLMTGGYGYTF; CDR3nt: TGCGCCAGCAGCCTGATGACAGGGGGTTATGGCTACACCTTC
abundance: -; v_gene: TRBV6-1; j_gene: TRBJ1-4; d_gene: -; CDR3aa: CASSELGATNEKLFF; CDR3nt: TGTGCCAGCAGTGAACTTGGGGCAACTAATGAAAAACTGTTTTTT
abundance: few; v_gene: TRBV19; j_gene: TRBJ1-1; d_gene: -; CDR3aa: CASQAGRVEAFF; CDR3nt: TGTGCCAGCCAGGCAGGCCGGGTTGAAGCTTTCTTT
abundance: -; v_gene: TRBV2; j_gene: TRBJ2-3; d_gene: -; CDR3aa: CASRGDGGFTDTQYF; CDR3nt: TGTGCCAGCAGGGGAGATGGGGGGTTCACAGATACGCAGTATTTT
abundance: -; v_gene: TRBV29-1; j_gene: TRBJ1-2; d_gene: -; CDR3aa: CSVEDLKLGPGLGYTF; CDR3nt: TGCAGCGTTGAAGACCTCAAGTTAGGCCCAGGTCTGGGCTACACCTTC
abundance: -; v_gene: TRBV6-6; j_gene: TRBJ2-7; d_gene: -; CDR3aa: CASTQRRVWDEQYF; CDR3nt: TGTGCCAGCACCCAGAGGAGGGTTTGGGACGAGCAGTACTTC
abundance: -; v_gene: TRBV9; j_gene: TRBJ1-1; d_gene: -; CDR3aa: CASSVVDTRTEAFF; CDR3nt: TGTGCCAGCAGCGTAGTGGATACCCGCACTGAAGCTTTCTTT
abundance: -; v_gene: TRBV19; j_gene: TRBJ1-5; d_gene: TRBD1; CDR3aa: CASSIKRQGGSYSNQPQHF; CDR3nt: TGTGCCAGTAGTATAAAACGACAGGGGGGGTCGTATAGCAATCAGCCCCAGCATTTT
abundance: -; v_gene: TRBV5-4; j_gene: TRBJ1-1; d_gene: -; CDR3aa: CASSLPGPGGNTEAFF; CDR3nt: TGTGCCAGCAGCCTACCGGGGCCCGGGGGGAACACTGAAGCTTTCTTT